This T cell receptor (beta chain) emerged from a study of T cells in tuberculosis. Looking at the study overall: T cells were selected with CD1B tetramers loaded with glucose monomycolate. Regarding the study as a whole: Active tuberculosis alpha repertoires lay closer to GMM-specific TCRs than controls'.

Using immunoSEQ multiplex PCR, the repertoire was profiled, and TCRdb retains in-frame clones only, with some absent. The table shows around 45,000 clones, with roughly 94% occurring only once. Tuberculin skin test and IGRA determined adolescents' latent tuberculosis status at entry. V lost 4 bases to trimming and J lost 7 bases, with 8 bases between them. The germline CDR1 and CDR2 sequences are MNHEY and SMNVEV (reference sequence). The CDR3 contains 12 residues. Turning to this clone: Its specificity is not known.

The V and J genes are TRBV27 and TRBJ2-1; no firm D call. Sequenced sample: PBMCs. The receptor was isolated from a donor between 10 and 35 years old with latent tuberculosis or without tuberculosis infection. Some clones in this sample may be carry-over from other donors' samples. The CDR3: CASSSRGNEQFF. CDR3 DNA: TGTGCCAGCAGTTCGCGCGGAAATGAGCAGTTCTTC.